One sample yielded the 31 T cell receptor beta chains listed below, sequenced in a study of regulatory T cells in long-lasting Graves disease. Described time point: newly diagnosed GD, antithyroid drugs for less than 3 months. TCR sequences were obtained from RNA taken from PBMCs. The TCR beta library used iRepertoire HTBI primers with Arm-PCR amplification of CDR3. TCRdb re-called the multiplex PCR reads with MiXCR, one entry per CDR3 protein. The sample yields 450,000 to 650,000 distinct CDR3 sequences, around 16% seen once. The data also belong to a second study, concerning T cells in Graves' hyperthyroidism and ophthalmopathy.

The starting material was peripheral blood mononuclear cells (PBMCs), obtained at new diagnosis, from a patient treated with antithyroid drugs. The receptors here all came from a woman aged 35 to 59 with Graves disease.

The chain recombines TRBV14 with TRBJ1-1; tentative D call: TRBD1 (5 bases). Germline lookup yields CDR1 SGHDN and CDR2 FVKESK. The CDR3 contains 17 residues. Trimming took off 0 bases at V and 0 bases at J, with 14 bases between the two ends. The CDR3: CASSQEGGVTMNTEAFF. The CDR3 DNA is TGTGCCAGCAGCCAAGAGGGGGGGGTCACGATGAACACTGAAGCTTTCTTT.

The chain recombines TRBV3-1 with TRBJ2-1, with 9 bases fitting TRBD2. V was clipped by 7 bases and J by 3 bases; unmatched bases: 7. Per the germline V gene, CDR1 is LGHDT and CDR2 is YNNKEL (reference sequence). This CDR3 spans 15 amino acids. This CDR3 is CASKRAGGSYNEQFF. CDR3 nucleotides: TGTGCCAGCAAGCGAGCGGGGGGCAGCTACAATGAGCAGTTCTTC.

This clonotype was counted between two and nine times. The rearrangement uses TRBV11-2 and TRBJ1-1; D is uncertain. Trimming took off 5 bases at V and 8 bases at J, with 12 bases between the two ends. The V gene's germline CDR1 is SGHAT and CDR2 FQNNGV. CDR3 length equals 12 residues. CDR3 amino acids: CASSRLTDEAFF. Written as DNA, the CDR3 is TGTGCCAGCAGCCGACTGACTGACGAAGCTTTCTTT.

This clonotype has a handful of counts. V usage is TRBV11-3 and J usage is TRBJ1-4; D may be TRBD1 (6 bases). Trimming shortened V by 5 bases and J by 8 bases, and 18 bases separated the two germline ends. Germline lookup yields CDR1 SGHNT and CDR2 YENEEA. The CDR3 has 15 amino acids. This CDR3 is CASSRGGLPREKLFF. In nucleotides, the CDR3 is TGTGCCAGCAGCAGAGGGGGACTGCCCCGAGAAAAACTGTTTTTT.

In its sample, this clonotype was seen many times. V usage is TRBV30 and J usage is TRBJ1-2; a possible D gene is TRBD1 (6 bases). There are 13 residues in the CDR3. Germline loops: CDR1 GTSNPN, CDR2 SVGIG (reference sequence). The V and J ends lost 3 bases and 4 bases respectively, with 12 bases between them. The CDR3: CAWSGGQGYGYTF. CDR3 sequence (DNA): TGTGCCTGGAGCGGGGGGCAGGGCTATGGCTACACCTTC.

In its sample, this clonotype was seen many times. This rearrangement joins TRBV6-5 to TRBJ2-5; no definite D call. Trimming shortened V by 0 bases and J by 2 bases, and 7 bases separated the two germline ends. CDR3 length: 14 amino acids. CDR1 and CDR2 from the germline V gene are MNHEY and SVGAGI. In DNA, the CDR3 is TGTGCCAGCAGTTACTCGGCGGTACAAGAGACCCAGTACTTC. This codes for CASSYSAVQETQYF.

This clonotype was counted at least ten times. The V gene is TRBV6-1, the J gene TRBJ2-5; D remains unclear. The V gene lost 6 bases and the J gene lost 5 bases, with 10 bases spanning the gap. From germline, CDR1 is MNHNS and CDR2 SASEGT. The CDR3 consists of 12 residues. DNA of the CDR3: TGTGCCAGCAGGTCCGTACTGGAGACCCAGTACTTC. Residues: CASRSVLETQYF.

In this sample, this clonotype turned up a few times. CDR3 region: CASSPPNVGISNQPQHF. CDR3 sequence (DNA): TGTGCCAGCTCACCACCGAACGTGGGGATCAGCAATCAGCCCCAGCATTTT. The gene calls are TRBV18 and TRBJ1-5; no clear D. V lost 0 bases and J lost 1, with 13 bases in between. Germline V gene sequence: CDR1 KGHSH, CDR2 LQKENI. This CDR3 spans 17 amino acids.

This clonotype occurred a few times. One end of the junction varies from germline; a read error may be responsible. This chain links TRBV5-1 with TRBJ2-3, with TRBD1 identical over 7 bases. Germline V lookup: CDR1 SGHRS, CDR2 YFSETQ. The length of the CDR3 is 16 residues. CDR3 nucleotides: TGTGCCAGCAGCTACCACTACAGGGGCGGGACAGATACGCAGTATTTT. Residues: CASSYHYRGGTDTQYF.

The rearrangement joins TRBV5-6 to TRBJ1-1, with D possibly TRBD1 on 5 matching bases. CDR3 length: 15 residues. The germline CDR1 and CDR2 sequences are SGHDT and YYEEEE. Trimming stripped 6 bases from V and 1 base from J, with 16 bases between. This CDR3 is CASIGDGDSNTEAFF. The CDR3 DNA follows: TGTGCCAGCATCGGGGATGGGGACTCGAACACTGAAGCTTTCTTT.

This clonotype was detected only a few times. CDR3: CASSYVGLGAAGYTF. CDR3 sequence (DNA): TGTGCCAGCAGTTACGTAGGGCTGGGGGCAGCTGGCTACACCTTC. The chain recombines TRBV6-5 with TRBJ1-2; D possibly corresponds to TRBD1 (6 bases). Germline CDR1 MNHEY, CDR2 SVGAGI. The CDR3 spans 15 residues. V was trimmed by 2 bases and J by 7 bases, leaving 17 bases between them.

This clonotype was detected many times. The chain combines TRBV11-2 with TRBJ2-5; TRBD1 is a possible D gene (6 bases). CDR3 length: 15 residues. V lost 0 bases and J 5 bases, leaving 13 bases between the germline ends. CDR1 is SGHAT, CDR2 FQNNGV, per germline. CDR3 amino acids: CASSLDHRVRETQYF. CDR3 nucleotide sequence: TGTGCCAGCAGCTTAGACCACAGGGTGAGGGAGACCCAGTACTTC.

The chain combines TRBV6-1 with TRBJ2-7; D gene uncertain. Germline lookup yields CDR1 MNHNS and CDR2 SASEGT. V was clipped by 7 bases and J by 1 base, with 11 bases between them. The CDR3 totals 13 residues. The CDR3: CASKMGFSYEQYF. The CDR3 DNA is TGTGCCAGCAAAATGGGGTTTTCCTACGAGCAGTACTTC.

This clonotype was detected only a few times. This CDR3 is missing its conserved last phenylalanine or tryptophan, likely due to a read error. The chain combines TRBV12-3 or TRBV12-4 with TRBJ1-1; TRBD1 is a possible D gene (5 bases). V gave up 6 bases and J gave up 2 bases, with 13 bases separating them. The CDR3 totals 14 residues. In nucleotides, the CDR3 is TGTGCCAGCAGCCCCGGGACGCTTAACACTGAAGCTTTCCTT. Its protein product is CASSPGTLNTEAFL.

This clonotype was seen ten or more times. This chain joins TRBV5-1 and TRBJ1-2; D is possibly TRBD1 (5 bases). CDR1 SGHRS and CDR2 YFSETQ come from the germline V gene. Between the trimmed V and J ends, which lost 1 base and 7 bases, there was a span of 23 bases. The CDR3 runs 17 residues. The DNA of the CDR3 is TGCGCCAGCAGCTTGTTTGGTTCGCAGGGCGAAGGCGGTGGCTACACCTTC. Its translation: CASSLFGSQGEGGGYTF.

This clonotype has only a few counts. The chain joins TRBV27 to TRBJ2-2; D assignment may be TRBD1 or TRBD2 (6 bases each). The germline V and J ends were trimmed by 0 bases and 3 bases, with 14 bases remaining between them. Germline CDR1 MNHEY, CDR2 SMNVEV (reference sequence). This CDR3 has 17 amino acids. The CDR3 DNA is TGTGCCAGCAGTTTATCGGGGTGGGGGGCCGACACCGGGGAGCTGTTTTTT. As protein: CASSLSGWGADTGELFF.

This clonotype was seen only once. The chain carries TRBV13 and TRBJ1-2, with D tentatively TRBD1 (5 bases). This CDR3 region has 17 residues. CDR1 PRHDT and CDR2 FYEKMQ come from the germline V gene (reference sequence). The ends were cut back, 4 bases at V and 1 base at J, with 19 bases in the middle. The CDR3 here is CASSSYRGTDFNYGYTF. In DNA form, the CDR3 reads TGTGCCAGCAGCTCATATCGCGGGACGGATTTTAACTATGGCTACACCTTC.

This clonotype was detected only a few times. Since no conserved phenylalanine or tryptophan closes the CDR3, a read error is the likely cause. V gene TRBV12-3 or TRBV12-4 combines with J gene TRBJ1-1, with D unresolved. V gave up 5 bases and J gave up 3 bases, with 7 bases separating them. The length of the CDR3 is 12 residues. CDR3 residues: CASSQAYTEAFL. CDR3 DNA: TGTGCCAGCAGTCAGGCGTACACTGAAGCTTTCCTT.

The chain couples TRBV7-9 to TRBJ1-1; 10 nucleotides agree with TRBD1. The germline V gene has CDR1 SEHNR and CDR2 FQNEAQ (reference sequence). The ends lost 6 bases at V and 0 bases at J; junction bases unmatched: 7. There are 16 residues in the CDR3. The CDR3 region has the DNA TGTGCCAGCAGTAGGACAGGGGGTATTATGAACACTGAAGCTTTCTTT. Amino acids: CASSRTGGIMNTEAFF.

This clonotype was picked up a small number of times. CDR3 loop: CASSWTGKNTGELFF. In nucleotides, the CDR3 is TGCGCCAGCAGCTGGACTGGAAAGAACACCGGGGAGCTGTTTTTT. The gene calls are TRBV5-1 and TRBJ2-2, with D possibly being TRBD2 (5 bases). Germline values: CDR1 SGHRS, CDR2 YFSETQ. The CDR3 totals 15 residues. Trimming removed 3 bases from V and 1 base from J, with 10 bases in between.

This rearrangement joins TRBV19 to TRBJ2-5; D possibly corresponds to TRBD2 (5 bases). The V gene's germline CDR1 is LNHDA and CDR2 SQIVND (reference sequence). V lost 6 bases and J 3 bases, leaving 11 bases between the germline ends. The CDR3 consists of 13 residues. The CDR3 protein is CASRKDGEETQYF. CDR3 bases: TGTGCCAGTAGAAAAGACGGGGAAGAGACCCAGTACTTC.

Regarding this clonotype: A read error is the likely source, as a far larger clone sits one nucleotide away. The V and J genes are TRBV6-2 or TRBV6-3 and TRBJ2-5; 7 positions agree with TRBD2. V lost 8 bases, J lost 4 bases, and 7 bases stayed unmatched. Germline lookup yields CDR1 MNHEY and CDR2 SVGEGT. The CDR3 extends over 13 amino acids. CDR3 in DNA: TGTGCCAGCGCATTAAGGGAGGGAGAGACCCAGTACTTC. As protein: CASALREGETQYF.

The chain links TRBV2 to TRBJ2-4, with D uncertain. With 7 bases removed from V and 0 bases from J, the gap between germline ends came to 7 bases. CDR1 and CDR2 (germline): SNHLY, FYNNEI. There are 13 residues in the CDR3. In DNA form, the CDR3 reads TGTGCCAGCATATCCCTAGCCAAAAACATTCAGTACTTC. It codes for CASISLAKNIQYF.

CDR3 in amino acids: CASSLLGRAANTGELFF. DNA for the CDR3: TGTGCCAGCAGCTTACTCGGACGGGCCGCGAACACCGGGGAGCTGTTTTTT. The chain recombines TRBV7-2 with TRBJ2-2; D is unclear. Germline lookup yields CDR1 SGHTA and CDR2 FQGNSA. This CDR3 has 17 amino acids. V lost 2 bases to trimming and J lost 0 bases, with 13 bases between them.

This rearrangement joins TRBV5-1 to TRBJ2-6; 7 nucleotides align to TRBD1. Germline V gene data show CDR1 as SGHRS and CDR2 as YFSETQ. V was clipped by 0 bases and J by 2 bases; unmatched bases: 5. This CDR3 is 17 amino acids long. The CDR3 DNA reads as TGCGCCAGCAGCTTGGCCGACAGGGTAGCTGGGGCCAACGTCCTGACTTTC. Translating gives CASSLADRVAGANVLTF.

The table lists this clonotype with a few counts. This chain connects TRBV3-1 to TRBJ1-2; D ambiguous. Germline lookup yields CDR1 LGHDT and CDR2 YNNKEL (reference sequence). Trimming removed 4 bases at V and 2 bases at J, with 17 bases between. The CDR3 consists of 16 residues. CDR3 nucleotide sequence: TGTGCCAGCAGCCCCACTTCGACACTGTCGAACTATGGCTACACCTTC. Translated, it gives CASSPTSTLSNYGYTF.

V gene TRBV5-5 combines with J gene TRBJ1-2, with D hard to call. Germline V lookup: CDR1 SGHKS, CDR2 YYEKEE (reference sequence). This CDR3 has 13 residues. V was pared by 0 bases and J by 7 bases, with 10 bases between. The CDR3 spells CASSLAAGVGYTF. The CDR3 bases are TGTGCCAGCAGCTTGGCGGCAGGAGTTGGCTACACCTTC.

This clonotype turned up a few times. This chain joins TRBV9 and TRBJ1-4; D gene uncertain. CDR1 and CDR2 from the germline V gene are SGDLS and YYNGEE. CDR3 length equals 16 residues. The V gene lost 4 bases and the J gene lost 2 bases, with 15 bases spanning the gap. CDR3 region: CASSPGLAPTNEKLFF. CDR3 coding DNA: TGTGCCAGCAGCCCCGGCTTGGCCCCGACTAATGAAAAACTGTTTTTT.

This clonotype showed up many times. The chain carries TRBV24-1 and TRBJ2-1; 7 bases line up with TRBD1. J lost 5 bases, V lost 8 bases, and 17 bases had no gene match. Germline CDR1 reads KGHDR; CDR2 reads SFDVKD. The CDR3 has 17 amino acids. CDR3 sequence (DNA): TGTGCCACCATGGACGCACCCGGAAAGGACAGGAACAATGAGCAGTTCTTC. Protein: CATMDAPGKDRNNEQFF.

Comment on this clonotype: A much larger clone lies a single base off, so this may be a read error. The genes are TRBV5-6 and TRBJ2-5; possible D gene TRBD2, 6 bases. Germline loops: CDR1 SGHDT, CDR2 YYEEEE. CDR3 length: 17 amino acids. DNA of the CDR3: TGTACCAGCAGCCAAGAAGGTGGCGGGGCGCCTGAAGAGACCCAGTACTTC. Encoded protein: CTSSQEGGGAPEETQYF.

This clonotype was seen at least ten times. The chain employs TRBV6-1 and TRBJ1-1; TRBD1 is a possible D gene (5 bases). Germline V gives CDR1 MNHNS, CDR2 SASEGT. This CDR3 spans 14 amino acids. The V end lost 4 bases, the J end lost 1 base, and 10 bases lay between the germline ends. The CDR3 region has the DNA TGTGCCAGCAGTGCGGCGAGGGGGAACACTGAAGCTTTCTTT. This codes for CASSAARGNTEAFF.